These 10 T cell receptor beta chains came from one sample sequenced in a study of blood T cell repertoires in COVID-19. The repertoire was sequenced with immunoSEQ multiplex PCR; TCRdb's copy has only in-frame clones and lacks some. The top ten hold 1.5% to 2% of the sample, which has just over 300,000 clones, roughly 91% seen once. Sequencing was performed on peripheral blood. These receptors were taken from a woman aged 25 to 45 with COVID-19, enrolled during active disease.

V gene TRBV7-3 combines with J gene TRBJ1-1, with D possibly being TRBD1 (6 bases). Germline V gene lookup returns CDR1 SGHTA and CDR2 FQGTGA. The CDR3 consists of 14 residues. V lost 0 bases and J lost 1, with 6 bases in between. The CDR3 reads CASSLTGQNTEAFF. The CDR3 DNA reads TGTGCCAGCAGCTTAACGGGACAGAACACTGAAGCTTTCTTT.

The sample holds a few counts of this clone. V gene TRBV6-4 combines with J gene TRBJ1-6, with D uncertain. The CDR3 is 16 residues long. The V end was cut by 2 bases, the J end by 5 bases, with 13 bases between. The germline CDR1 and CDR2 sequences are MRHNA and SNTAGT. In nucleotides, the CDR3 is TGTGCCAGCAGTGACCCGGCCCCTGGAGATAATTCACCCCTCCACTTT. The encoded protein is CASSDPAPGDNSPLHF.

The chain employs TRBV4-2 and TRBJ2-2; D call uncertain. Germline V CDR1 and CDR2: LGHNA, YNFKEQ. The V end was cut by 0 bases, the J end by 6 bases, with 5 bases between. This CDR3 contains 13 residues. The CDR3 nucleotides read TGTGCCAGCAGCCAAGAACGGTCCGGGGAGCTGTTTTTT. This sequence encodes CASSQERSGELFF.

The V call is TRBV4-1, the J call TRBJ1-2; D remains ambiguous. V was pared by 4 bases and J by 6 bases, with 12 bases between. Germline V gives CDR1 MGHRA, CDR2 YSYEKL. The CDR3 consists of 13 residues. The CDR3 coding sequence is TGCGCCAGCAGCCCTCGTGCGGGAGATGGCTACACCTTC. Translating gives CASSPRAGDGYTF.

The chain combines TRBV10-1 with TRBJ2-7; TRBD1 might be the D (5 bases). CDR1 is WNHNN, CDR2 SYGVQD, per germline (reference sequence). This CDR3 comprises 12 residues. The ends were cut back, 8 bases at V and 0 bases at J, with 8 bases in the middle. CDR3 loop: CASPRASYEQYV. DNA of the CDR3: TGCGCCAGCCCCAGGGCCTCCTACGAGCAGTACGTC.

The chain is built from TRBV21-1 and TRBJ2-7; the D call TRBD1 from the table was never checked on the DNA. TRBV21-1 is recorded as a pseudogene. This CDR3 contains 16 residues. In DNA, the CDR3 is TGTGCCAGCAGCAAACGGGACAGGGTAGGGGTTTACGAGCAGTACGTC. It translates to CASSKRDRVGVYEQYV.

V is TRBV7-9 and J is TRBJ1-2; TRBD1 aligns across 8 bases. The V gene's germline CDR1 is SEHNR and CDR2 FQNEAQ (reference sequence). Trimming cost V 5 bases and J 1 base; bases outside gene matches: 18. The CDR3 is 19 amino acids. The CDR3 sequence: CASSAQTGATSELNYGYTF. The DNA of the CDR3 is TGTGCCAGCAGCGCCCAGACAGGGGCAACTTCCGAGCTTAACTATGGCTACACCTTC.

This chain uses TRBV12-3 or TRBV12-4 with TRBJ1-1, with TRBD1 matching over 7 bases. J gave up 10 bases and V 7 bases, and 9 bases lay outside the gene matches. The length of the CDR3 is 12 residues. CDR3 DNA sequence: TGTGCCAGCACCGAGACAGGGACCGTAGCTTTCTTT. As protein: CASTETGTVAFF.

The rearrangement joins TRBV29-1 to TRBJ1-1; 10 nucleotides agree with TRBD1. V gave up 7 bases and J gave up 2 bases; unmatched junction bases: 7. CDR1 SQVTM and CDR2 ANQGSEA come from the germline V gene. This CDR3 has 14 amino acids. The CDR3 sequence is CSARGQGVNTEAFF. CDR3 nucleotides: TGCAGCGCGAGAGGACAGGGGGTCAACACTGAAGCTTTCTTT.

The rearrangement links TRBV19 to TRBJ1-6, with no clear D. The V end was cut by 4 bases, the J end by 9 bases, with 7 bases between. The CDR3 totals 12 residues. CDR1 is LNHDA, CDR2 SQIVND, per germline (reference sequence). CDR3 nucleotide sequence: TGTGCCAGTAGTAGTCCTTCTTCACCCCTCCACTTT. This sequence encodes CASSSPSSPLHF.